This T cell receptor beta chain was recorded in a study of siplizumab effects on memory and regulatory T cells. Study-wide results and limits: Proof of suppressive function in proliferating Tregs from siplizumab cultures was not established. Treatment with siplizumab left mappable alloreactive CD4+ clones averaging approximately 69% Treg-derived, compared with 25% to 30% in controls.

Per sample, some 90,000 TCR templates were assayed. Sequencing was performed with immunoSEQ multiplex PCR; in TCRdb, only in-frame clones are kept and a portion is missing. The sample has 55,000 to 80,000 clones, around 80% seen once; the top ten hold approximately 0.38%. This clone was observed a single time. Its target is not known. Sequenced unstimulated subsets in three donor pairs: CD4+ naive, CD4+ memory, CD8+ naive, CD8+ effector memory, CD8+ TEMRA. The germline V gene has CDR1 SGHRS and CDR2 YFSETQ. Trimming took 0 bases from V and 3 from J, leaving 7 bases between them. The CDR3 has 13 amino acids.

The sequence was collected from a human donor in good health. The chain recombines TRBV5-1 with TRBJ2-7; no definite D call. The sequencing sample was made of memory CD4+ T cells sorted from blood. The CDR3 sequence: CASSLEPVYEQYF. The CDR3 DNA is TGCGCCAGCAGCTTGGAGCCAGTCTACGAGCAGTACTTC.